Listed here are 17 T cell receptor beta chains from one sample, sequenced in a study of T cells in women clearing cervical HPV infection. Clones were read by immunoSEQ multiplex PCR, and TCRdb kept only the in-frame ones, dropping some. The sample holds about 40,000 clones. The material sequenced was blood buffy coat. Every receptor here comes from a woman between 18 and 70 years old with a cervical HPV16 infection that either progressed to CIN3+ or cleared (not recorded which).

A note on this clone: The sequenced fragment ends 3 residues before the CDR3 boundary, so the rest is inferred from the germline J gene. The chain carries TRBV7-2 and TRBJ1-2; tentatively, D is TRBD1 (5 bases). Germline assignment: CDR1 SGHTA and CDR2 FQGNSA. CDR3 length: 15 residues. CDR3 region: CASSLVGGVQGGYTF. The sequenced CDR3 bases are TGTGCCAGCAGCTTAGTGGGGGGGGTTCAGGGCGGC.

The DNA read from the CDR3 is TGCAGTGCTAGAGCGAGCACGATCTACAATGAG. Translation: CSARASTIYNE. In full, the CDR3 is CSARASTIYNEQFF. This chain uses TRBV20-1 with TRBJ2-1; D not certain. The CDR3 goes on 3 residues after the read ends, and that part is filled in from the germline J gene. The CDR3 spans 14 residues. V was cut by 1 base and J by 3 bases, with 10 bases left in between. The germline gives CDR1 DFQATT, CDR2 SNEGSKA (reference sequence).

Details on this clone: The read terminates 3 residues before the CDR3 end, so the remaining end is supplied by the germline J gene. The chain joins TRBV5-1 to TRBJ2-4; TRBD2 matches 9 bases. The CDR3 runs 18 residues. Germline CDR1 is SGHRS and CDR2 is YFSETQ. The chain's CDR3 is CASSRGGFLGLANFDQYF. Partial CDR3 DNA: TGCGCCAGCAGCCGAGGAGGATTCTTGGGACTAGCCAACTTTGAT.

Details on this clone: The missing CDR3 end, 3 residues past where the read stops, is filled in from the germline J gene. The chain joins TRBV28 to TRBJ2-7, with 11 positions matching TRBD1. Trimming cost V 10 bases and J 6 bases; bases outside gene matches: 5. The CDR3 totals 12 residues. Germline CDR1 reads MDHEN; CDR2 reads SYDVKM. The CDR3 loop is CATDRGPVEQYF. The covered CDR3 bases are TGTGCCACGGACAGGGGGCCAGTCGAG.

As regards this clone: The CDR3 is cut off 3 residues early in the read; its end comes from the germline J gene. The chain combines TRBV28 with TRBJ1-4; a possible D gene is TRBD1 (5 bases). This CDR3 region has 14 residues. CDR1 MDHEN and CDR2 SYDVKM come from the germline V gene. The V gene lost 6 bases and the J gene lost 4 bases, with 12 bases spanning the gap. CDR3 protein: CASSPPGGNEKLFF. The covered CDR3 bases are TGTGCCAGCAGCCCCCCGGGGGGTAATGAAAAA.

A note on this clone: At one end the junction does not follow the germline gene, possibly because of a read error. The sample holds other DNA sequences that translate to the same CDR3. The sequenced part of the CDR3 DNA is TGTGCCAGCAGCCTTCTACTAAGCTCTGGAAACACA. Protein: CASSLLLSSGNT. The full CDR3 sequence reads CASSLLLSSGNTIYF. V is TRBV7-6 and J is TRBJ1-3, with D unresolved. From the germline J gene comes the end of the CDR3, since the read stops 3 residues before it. CDR3 length: 15 amino acids. Germline values: CDR1 SGHVS, CDR2 FNYEAQ.

A remark on this clone: The read ends 3 residues shy of where the CDR3 ends; the end is completed using the germline J gene. V gene TRBV19 combines with J gene TRBJ2-7; no clear D gene. Germline lookup yields CDR1 LNHDA and CDR2 SQIVND (reference sequence). The CDR3 sequence is 14 residues long. Between the trimmed V and J ends, which lost 5 bases and 3 bases, there was a span of 14 bases. The sequenced part of the CDR3 DNA is TGTGCCAGTAGTTCGGTCATATCGAACTACGAG. This codes for CASSSVISNYE. The whole CDR3 is CASSSVISNYEQYF.

CDR3 loop: CASSMVAGNYNDYTF. CDR3 DNA, as far as it was read: TGTGCCAGTAGTATGGTAGCGGGGAACTACAATGAC. The rearrangement links TRBV19 to TRBJ1-2; D unresolved. Sequencing ends 3 residues short of the CDR3 end; the germline J gene provides the rest. Germline-derived CDR1 and CDR2 are LNHDA and SQIVND (reference sequence). CDR3 size: 15 residues.

Details on this clone: The read halts 3 residues ahead of the CDR3 end, with the missing end drawn from the germline J gene. The V gene is TRBV19, the J gene TRBJ2-2; 14 bases align to TRBD2. The germline gives CDR1 LNHDA, CDR2 SQIVND (reference sequence). The CDR3 is 18 residues long. The V segment lost 4 bases and the J segment 5 bases; nucleotides outside the gene matches: 9. Partial CDR3 DNA: TGTGCCAGTAGTAATTGGGGGACTAGCGGGAGAAAGACCGGGGAG. Protein sequence: CASSNWGTSGRKTGE. The whole CDR3 protein reads CASSNWGTSGRKTGELFF.

About this clone itself: Read data end 3 residues before the CDR3 end; the end is taken from the germline J gene. The genes are TRBV29-1 and TRBJ2-3; 9 bases align to TRBD1. This CDR3 spans 12 amino acids. Germline CDR1 and CDR2: SQVTM and ANQGSEA. CDR3 DNA, as far as it was read: TGCAGCGTGCCGACAGGGGGGGAGACG. Encoded protein: CSVPTGGET. The CDR3 as a whole reads CSVPTGGETQYF.

On this clone: The read ends 3 residues before the CDR3 terminus; that terminus is restored from the germline J gene. This chain links TRBV20-1 with TRBJ1-1; D is unclear. The germline V and J ends were trimmed by 3 bases and 5 bases, with 16 bases remaining between them. This CDR3 is built from 14 residues. Germline V gene lookup returns CDR1 DFQATT and CDR2 SNEGSKA (reference sequence). CDR3 DNA, as far as it was read: TGCAGTGCTAGGTACGGCAGCCAGGAAACTGAA. Residues: CSARYGSQETE. The entire CDR3 reads CSARYGSQETEAFF.

Concerning this clone itself: Read sequence stops 3 residues before the CDR3 end, and the germline J gene provides the missing end. This sequence joins TRBV29-1 and TRBJ2-2; the match to TRBD1 covers 9 bases. The CDR3 has 17 residues. In germline, CDR1 is SQVTM, CDR2 ANQGSEA. V shed 1 base and J 5 bases; nucleotides not matched to a gene: 11. The CDR3 loop is CSVEGRPGTGKTGELFF. The part of the CDR3 DNA that was read is TGCAGCGTTGAAGGCCGGCCCGGGACAGGGAAGACCGGGGAG.

Remarks on this clone: Read coverage stops 3 residues before the CDR3 terminus; the germline J gene supplies the remainder. This chain links TRBV30 with TRBJ2-1; 9 nucleotides agree with TRBD2. CDR3 length: 14 amino acids. V dropped 2 bases and J dropped 8; count of bases not matched to a gene: 7. Germline V gene sequence: CDR1 GTSNPN, CDR2 SVGIG (reference sequence). The sequenced CDR3 bases are TGTGCCTGGAGTCGAGTAGCGGGAGCGGATGAG. Translation gives CAWSRVAGADE. The whole CDR3 sequence reads CAWSRVAGADEQFF.

Points on this clone: Read coverage stops 3 residues before the CDR3 terminus; the germline J gene supplies the remainder. The chain carries TRBV5-1 and TRBJ2-3, with D possibly matching TRBD2 (6 bases). Trimming removed 4 bases at V and 6 bases at J, with 21 bases between. Germline V gene lookup returns CDR1 SGHRS and CDR2 YFSETQ. CDR3 length: 16 residues. The CDR3 sequence: CASSPGLPREWDTQYF. CDR3 DNA (partial): TGCGCCAGCAGCCCCGGACTACCCCGGGAGTGGGATACG.

As regards this clone: The read terminates 3 residues before the CDR3 end, so the remaining end is supplied by the germline J gene. The chain combines TRBV6-2 or TRBV6-3 with TRBJ1-2; D is undetermined. The CDR3 sequence is 12 residues long. In germline, CDR1 is MNHEY, CDR2 SVGEGT. The CDR3 loop is CASSPRAYDYTF. CDR3 DNA, as far as it was read: TGTGCCAGCAGTCCAAGGGCCTACGAC.

With respect to this clone: The read ends 3 residues before the CDR3 terminus; that terminus is restored from the germline J gene. The V call is TRBV18, the J call TRBJ1-2; the D gene is possibly TRBD1 (5 bases). Germline CDR1 is KGHSH and CDR2 is LQKENI. The CDR3 extends over 16 amino acids. The CDR3 sequence: CASSPREGLSENDYTF. The sequenced part of the CDR3 DNA is TGTGCCAGCTCACCACGGGAGGGACTAAGCGAAAATGAC.

With respect to this clone: Read sequence stops 3 residues before the CDR3 end, and the germline J gene provides the missing end. The J gene is TRBJ2-1, the V gene TRBV30; the match to TRBD1 covers 10 bases. Germline lookup yields CDR1 GTSNPN and CDR2 SVGIG (reference sequence). The ends lost 8 bases at V and 6 bases at J; junction bases unmatched: 13. The CDR3 contains 15 residues. The CDR3 bases that were read are TGTGCCCGGACAAGCCCGGGACAGGGGATCAATGAG. It is translated as CARTSPGQGINE. The whole CDR3 protein reads CARTSPGQGINEQFF.